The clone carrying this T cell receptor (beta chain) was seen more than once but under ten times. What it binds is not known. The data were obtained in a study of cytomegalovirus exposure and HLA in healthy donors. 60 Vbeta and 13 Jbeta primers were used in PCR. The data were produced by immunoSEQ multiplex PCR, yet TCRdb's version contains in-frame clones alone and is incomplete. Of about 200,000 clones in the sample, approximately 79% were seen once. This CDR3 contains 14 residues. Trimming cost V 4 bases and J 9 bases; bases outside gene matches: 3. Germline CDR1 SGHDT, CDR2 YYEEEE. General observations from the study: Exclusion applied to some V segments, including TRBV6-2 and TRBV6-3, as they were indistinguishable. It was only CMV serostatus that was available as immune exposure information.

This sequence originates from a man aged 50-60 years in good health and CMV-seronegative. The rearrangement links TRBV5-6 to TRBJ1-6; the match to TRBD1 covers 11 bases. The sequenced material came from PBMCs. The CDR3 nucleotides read TGTGCCAGCAGCGGGACAGGGGGTGGTTCACCCCTCCACTTT. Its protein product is CASSGTGGGSPLHF. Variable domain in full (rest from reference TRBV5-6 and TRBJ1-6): DAGVTQSPTHLIKTRGQQVTLRCSPKSGHDTVSWYQQALGQGPQFIFQYYEEEERQRGNFPDRFSGHQFPNYSSELNVNALLLGDSALYLCASSGTGGGSPLHFGNGTRLTVT.